This T cell receptor (beta chain) was sequenced for a study of long-term antiretroviral therapy in people with HIV. Study as a whole: Some samples came about a decade before the 2015 immediate-ART recommendation, and these were the earliest. Study findings and constraints: Collection spanned 2004 to 2017; ART regimens may be less effective than current ones.

Investigators performed immunoSEQ version v3.0 at survey level. TCRdb's table, derived via immunoSEQ multiplex PCR, lists solely in-frame clones and lacks some. The sample contains tens of thousands of clones, 70% to 90% of which appear only once. V lost 6 bases and J lost 6; bases outside the gene matches: 9. The CDR3 is 15 residues long. CDR1 is SQVTM, CDR2 ANQGSEA, per germline. Every participant with HIV received treatment in the United States. Note on this clone: The antigen is undetermined.

The rearrangement links TRBV29-1 to TRBJ1-6; 9 positions agree with TRBD1. Sequenced material: unsorted PBMCs, taken 4.7 to 5 years after starting antiretroviral therapy. This sequence originates from a man between 35 and 55 years old with HIV. The CDR3 sequence: CSVQIGGQGNSPLHF. CDR3 DNA sequence: TGCAGCGTCCAAATAGGGGGACAGGGTAATTCACCCCTCCACTTT.